The TCR beta chain under discussion was sequenced for a study of blood T cell repertoires in COVID-19. About the research overall: Acute and convalescent COVID-19 specimens originated in the United States, Italy and Spain.

After removal of 5 bases from V and 4 bases from J, the junction contained 6 bases not matched to a gene. The CDR3 loop spans 14 amino acids. Germline values: CDR1 LNHDA, CDR2 SQIVND (reference sequence). Under the authors' procedure: Nucleated cell counts were estimated from reference gene primer amplification. Assay: immunoSEQ multiplex PCR; the TCRdb copy retains only in-frame clones and omits some. V and J calls and clone size are those listed in that table; D and trimming were worked out from the DNA. The table shows roughly 200,000 clones, with approximately 83% occurring only once. The receptor's source is a human donor in a cohort sampled during active COVID-19. Material: peripheral blood. J is TRBJ2-7 and V is TRBV19; 9 bases map to TRBD2. In DNA, the CDR3 is TGTGCCAGTAGTCCAAGCGGGAGGACTTACGAGCAGTACTTC. Translating it yields CASSPSGRTYEQYF.